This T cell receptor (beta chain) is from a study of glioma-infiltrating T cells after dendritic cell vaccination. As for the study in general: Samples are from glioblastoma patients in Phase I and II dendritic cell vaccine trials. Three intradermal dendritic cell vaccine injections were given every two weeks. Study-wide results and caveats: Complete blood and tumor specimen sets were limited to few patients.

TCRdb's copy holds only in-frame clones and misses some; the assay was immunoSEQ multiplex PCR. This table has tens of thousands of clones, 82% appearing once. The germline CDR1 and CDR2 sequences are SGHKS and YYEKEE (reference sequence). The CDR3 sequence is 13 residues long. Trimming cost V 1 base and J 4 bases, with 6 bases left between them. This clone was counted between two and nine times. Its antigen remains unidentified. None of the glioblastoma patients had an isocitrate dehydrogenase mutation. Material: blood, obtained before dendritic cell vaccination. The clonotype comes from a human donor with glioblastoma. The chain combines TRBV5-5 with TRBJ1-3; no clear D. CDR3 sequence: CASSLSLGNTIYF. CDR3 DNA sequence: TGTGCCAGCAGCTTGTCGTTGGGAAACACCATATATTTT.